The 2 T cell receptor beta chains in this list originate from one sample, sequenced in a study of blood T cells in healthy people across ages. Primers used in a second PCR of roughly 7 to 11 cycles were a sample-barcoded 5' primer and a J-beta primer mix. Each CDR3 protein gets one entry after TCRdb re-called the 5' RACE reads with MiXCR. Among 1 million to 1.2 million distinct CDR3 sequences listed, 35% to 40% were seen once. The sequenced sample consisted of blood. The receptors shown here come from a man aged 18 to 29 in good health.

On this clonotype itself: Germline is not matched at one junction end, which may reflect a read error. The chain is built from TRBV3-1 and TRBJ2-1; D not certain. Germline lookup yields CDR1 LGHDT and CDR2 YNNKEL (reference sequence). The CDR3 loop spans 15 amino acids. The CDR3 is CASSQESISYNKQFF. The CDR3 DNA reads as TGTGCCAGCAGCCAAGAGAGTATCTCCTACAATAAGCAGTTCTTC.

This chain connects TRBV29-1 to TRBJ2-2; D perhaps matches TRBD2 (5 bases). Germline assignment: CDR1 SQVTM and CDR2 ANQGSEA. Trimming stripped 2 bases from V and 1 base from J, with 8 bases between. This CDR3 is 14 amino acids long. This CDR3 is CSVELEENTGELFF. DNA for the CDR3: TGCAGCGTTGAATTGGAGGAGAACACCGGGGAGCTGTTTTTT.